The clone carrying this T cell receptor beta chain was counted ten times or more. Its cognate antigen is unknown. This sample stems from a study of identical twins. Notes on the study in general: Reduced insertions were recorded for abundant cord blood beta clonotypes, with no such pattern in memory repertoires.

From the 5' RACE reads, TCRdb called clonotypes with MiXCR, one entry per CDR3 protein. The profile shows hundreds of thousands of distinct CDR3 sequences, approximately 6% of them singletons. The germline V gene has CDR1 DFQATT and CDR2 SNEGSKA (reference sequence). Between the trimmed V and J ends, which lost 6 bases and 4 bases, there was a span of 13 bases. This CDR3 has 13 residues. Specimen: naive T cells sorted from blood. The origin of this receptor is a man younger than 30 in good health. The chain links TRBV20-1 to TRBJ2-1; D assignment may be TRBD1 or TRBD2 (5 bases each). Here the CDR3 DNA reads TGCAGTGCCGAGGGACGGAGTTACAATGAGCAGTTCTTC. This translates into CSAEGRSYNEQFF.